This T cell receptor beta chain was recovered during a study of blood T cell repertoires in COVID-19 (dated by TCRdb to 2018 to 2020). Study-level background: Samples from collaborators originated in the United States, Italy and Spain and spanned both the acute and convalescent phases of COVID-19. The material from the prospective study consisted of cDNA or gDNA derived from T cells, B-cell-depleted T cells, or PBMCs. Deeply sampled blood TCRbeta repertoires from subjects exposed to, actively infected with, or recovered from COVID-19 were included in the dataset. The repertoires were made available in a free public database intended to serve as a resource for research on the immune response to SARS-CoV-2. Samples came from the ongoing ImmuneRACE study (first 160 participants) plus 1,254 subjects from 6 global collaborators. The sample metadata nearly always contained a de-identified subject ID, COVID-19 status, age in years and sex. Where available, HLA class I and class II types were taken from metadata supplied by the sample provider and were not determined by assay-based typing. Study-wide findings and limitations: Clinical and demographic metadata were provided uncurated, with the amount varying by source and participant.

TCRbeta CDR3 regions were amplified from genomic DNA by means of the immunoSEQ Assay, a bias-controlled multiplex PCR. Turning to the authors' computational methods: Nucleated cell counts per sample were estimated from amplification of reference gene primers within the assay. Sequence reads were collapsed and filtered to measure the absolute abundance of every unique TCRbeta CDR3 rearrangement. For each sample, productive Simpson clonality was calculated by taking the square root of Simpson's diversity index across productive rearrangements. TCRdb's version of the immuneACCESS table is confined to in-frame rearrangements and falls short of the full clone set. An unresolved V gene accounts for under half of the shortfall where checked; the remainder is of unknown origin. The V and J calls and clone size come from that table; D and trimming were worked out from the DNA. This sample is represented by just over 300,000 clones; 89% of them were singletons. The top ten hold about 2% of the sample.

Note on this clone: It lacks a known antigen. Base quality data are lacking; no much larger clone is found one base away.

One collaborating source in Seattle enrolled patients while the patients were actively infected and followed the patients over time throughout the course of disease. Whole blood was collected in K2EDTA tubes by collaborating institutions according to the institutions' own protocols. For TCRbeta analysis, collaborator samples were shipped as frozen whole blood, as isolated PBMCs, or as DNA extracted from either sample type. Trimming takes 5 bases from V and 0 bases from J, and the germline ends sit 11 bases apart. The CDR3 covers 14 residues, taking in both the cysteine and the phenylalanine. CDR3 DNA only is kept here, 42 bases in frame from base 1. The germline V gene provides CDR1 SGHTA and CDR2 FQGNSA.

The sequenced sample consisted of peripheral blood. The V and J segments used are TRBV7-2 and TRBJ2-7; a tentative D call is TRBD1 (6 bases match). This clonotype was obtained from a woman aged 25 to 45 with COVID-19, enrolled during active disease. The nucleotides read TGTGCCAGCAGCCCCCGGACAGTCTCCTACGAGCAGTACTTC. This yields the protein CASSPRTVSYEQYF. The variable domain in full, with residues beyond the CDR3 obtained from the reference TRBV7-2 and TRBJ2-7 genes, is GAGVSQSPSNKVTEKGKDVELRCDPISGHTALYWYRQSLGQGLEFLIYFQGNSAPDKSGLPSDRFSAERTGGSVSTLTIQRTQQEDSAVYLCASSPRTVSYEQYFGPGTRLTVT.